Below are 21 T cell receptor beta chains sequenced from a single sample in a study of blood T cell repertoires in COVID-19. Clones were read by immunoSEQ multiplex PCR, and TCRdb kept only the in-frame ones, dropping some. The top ten hold about 10% of the sample, which has about 370,000 clones, about 89% seen once. The sequencing sample was made of peripheral blood. These receptors were collected from a woman aged 25-40 years with COVID-19, enrolled during active disease.

This clone has more than one count but fewer than ten. The chain links TRBV28 to TRBJ1-5; D is unclear. The CDR3 length is 15 residues. V was clipped by 5 bases and J by 3 bases, with 14 bases between them. Germline V gene sequence: CDR1 MDHEN, CDR2 SYDVKM. CDR3 sequence (DNA): TGTGCCAGCAGTCCCCGTTTTATAAACAATCAGCCCCAGCATTTT. Translated, it gives CASSPRFINNQPQHF.

This clone was seen once. The CDR3 DNA follows: TGTGCCAGCAGCGGGGTAGGGAGTCGTAATTCACCCCTCCACTTT. Protein sequence: CASSGVGSRNSPLHF. The rearrangement links TRBV5-6 to TRBJ1-6; D is ambiguous. The CDR3 spans 15 residues. Germline V gene sequence: CDR1 SGHDT, CDR2 YYEEEE. Trimming took 4 bases from V and 6 from J, leaving 14 bases between them.

This chain connects TRBV10-3 to TRBJ2-5; weak D call: TRBD1 (6 bases). Trimming cost V 4 bases and J 4 bases, with 13 bases left between them. The CDR3 contains 14 residues. CDR1 is ENHRY and CDR2 is SYGVKD in the germline V gene. The CDR3 nucleotides read TGTGCCATCAGTGCCCAAGGGGGACGAGAGACCCAGTACTTC. Its translation: CAISAQGGRETQYF.

The genes are TRBV29-1 and TRBJ2-1; 11 nucleotides line up with TRBD2. Germline CDR1 SQVTM, CDR2 ANQGSEA. The trim removed 4 bases at V and 6 bases at J, leaving 5 bases unmatched. The CDR3 length is 14 residues. CDR3 residues: CSVVAGGSLNEQFF. The CDR3, as DNA: TGCAGCGTTGTAGCGGGAGGGTCCCTCAATGAGCAGTTCTTC.

This chain uses TRBV6-6 with TRBJ1-1, with 7 bases lining up with TRBD1. The germline gives CDR1 MNHNY, CDR2 SVGAGI (reference sequence). There are 14 residues in the CDR3. Trimming at V came to 7 bases and at J to 1 base, leaving 6 bases not matched to a gene. CDR3 sequence (DNA): TGTGCCAGCACCCCGGACAGGCCGAACACTGAAGCTTTCTTT. This codes for CASTPDRPNTEAFF.

This chain joins TRBV28 and TRBJ1-6; D is perhaps TRBD1 (5 bases). Trimming left V 2 bases short and J 9 bases short, with 14 bases between. Looked up from germline, CDR1 is MDHEN and CDR2 is SYDVKM. This CDR3 has 15 residues. The CDR3 loop is CASSLLGREGSPLHF. The CDR3 DNA sequence: TGTGCCAGCAGTTTACTAGGCAGGGAGGGTTCACCCCTCCACTTT.

The V call is TRBV19, the J call TRBJ1-1; weak D call: TRBD1 (5 bases). V lost 6 bases and J 4 bases, leaving 18 bases between the germline ends. The CDR3 covers 15 residues. Germline lookup yields CDR1 LNHDA and CDR2 SQIVND (reference sequence). The CDR3 loop is CASRPGGGSGTEAFF. The CDR3 DNA reads TGTGCCAGTAGACCCGGGGGAGGGTCGGGCACTGAAGCTTTCTTT.

This chain joins TRBV4-1 and TRBJ1-1; D is ambiguous. Per the germline V gene, CDR1 is MGHRA and CDR2 is YSYEKL. This CDR3 is 16 amino acids long. Between the trimmed V and J ends, which lost 1 base and 1 base, there was a span of 13 bases. The CDR3 DNA follows: TGCGCCAGCAGCCAAGCCACTGGGAGGTCGAACACTGAAGCTTTCTTT. Its translation is CASSQATGRSNTEAFF.

The CDR3 bases are TGTGCCAGCAGTCGGACAGGGGGCATTTACGAGCAGTACTTC. This codes for CASSRTGGIYEQYF. The J gene is TRBJ2-7, the V gene TRBV27; TRBD1 matches 11 bases. CDR1 and CDR2 from the germline V gene are MNHEY and SMNVEV (reference sequence). V lost 5 bases, J lost 4 bases, and 4 bases stayed unmatched. The CDR3 is made up of 14 amino acids.

The V and J genes are TRBV7-3 and TRBJ2-7; 9 nucleotides match TRBD1. The CDR3 has 17 residues. CDR1 SGHTA and CDR2 FQGTGA come from the germline V gene. Trimming removed 5 bases from V and 1 base from J; junction bases left unmatched: 12. The CDR3 is CASSPPRPGQGSYEQYF. CDR3 DNA sequence: TGTGCCAGCAGCCCACCCCGCCCGGGACAGGGTTCCTACGAGCAGTACTTC.

V and J are TRBV15 and TRBJ2-1, with 13 bases lining up with TRBD2. V lost 6 bases and J lost 5; bases outside the gene matches: 10. Germline CDR1 and CDR2: LNHNV and YYDKDF (reference sequence). This CDR3 is 17 amino acids long. CDR3 DNA sequence: TGTGCCACCAGTTTAGCTGTGGGACTAGCGGGAAACAATGAGCAGTTCTTC. Protein product: CATSLAVGLAGNNEQFF.

V usage is TRBV27 and J usage is TRBJ2-3; 9 nucleotides agree with TRBD1. The J segment lost 5 bases and the V segment lost 5 bases, leaving 8 bases of the junction unmatched. Germline V lookup: CDR1 MNHEY, CDR2 SMNVEV (reference sequence). The CDR3 covers 15 residues. CDR3 DNA: TGTGCCAGCAGTCCCGGGACAGGGCCCGGAGATACGCAGTATTTT. Protein: CASSPGTGPGDTQYF.

The sample holds one count of this clone. The chain combines TRBV5-4 with TRBJ2-7, with D maybe TRBD2 (6 bases). CDR1 and CDR2 (germline): SGHNT, YYREEE (reference sequence). The CDR3 is 14 amino acids. V was clipped by 0 bases and J by 1 base, with 8 bases between them. The CDR3 region has the DNA TGTGCCAGCAGCTTGGCGGGAGAGTCCTACGAGCAGTACTTC. This codes for CASSLAGESYEQYF. The complete variable domain, with remaining parts taken from reference TRBV5-4 and TRBJ2-7, reads ETGVTQSPTHLIKTRGQQVTLRCSSQSGHNTVSWYQQALGQGPQFIFQYYREEENGRGNFPPRFSGLQFPNYSSELNVNALELDDSALYLCASSLAGESYEQYFGPGTRLTVT.

CDR3 DNA: TGTGCCAGCAGTGGACTAGCGGGAAGCGGTGAGCAGTTCTTC. Residues: CASSGLAGSGEQFF. This rearrangement joins TRBV6-4 to TRBJ2-1; 11 positions agree with TRBD2. V shed 4 bases, J shed 9 bases, and the junction held 5 bases outside the gene matches. The V gene's germline CDR1 is MRHNA and CDR2 SNTAGT. The CDR3 runs 14 residues.

The rearrangement uses TRBV7-2 and TRBJ2-5; TRBD2 matches at 10 bases. CDR3 length equals 15 residues. V lost 5 bases and J lost 3; bases outside the gene matches: 6. CDR1 and CDR2 (germline): SGHTA, FQGNSA. The CDR3 DNA reads as TGTGCCAGCAGCCCAGGACTAGCGGAAAAAGAGACCCAGTACTTC. Translation: CASSPGLAEKETQYF.

The rearrangement links TRBV7-2 to TRBJ1-3; D is undetermined. V lost 1 base to trimming and J lost 4 bases, with 5 bases between them. Germline V gives CDR1 SGHTA, CDR2 FQGNSA. This CDR3 region has 13 residues. For the CDR3, the DNA is TGTGCCAGCAGCTTAGGGCCCGGAAACACCATATATTTT. This codes for CASSLGPGNTIYF.

The chain joins TRBV28 to TRBJ1-1; D is uncertain. Germline V gene data show CDR1 as MDHEN and CDR2 as SYDVKM. The V end lost 7 bases, the J end lost 0 bases, and 15 bases lay between the germline ends. This CDR3 is 15 amino acids long. The DNA of the CDR3 is TGTGCCAGCATCGAAGTAAGGACTATGAACACTGAAGCTTTCTTT. This translates into CASIEVRTMNTEAFF.

V is TRBV6-5 and J is TRBJ1-3; 8 nucleotides agree with TRBD1. J gave up 4 bases and V 4 bases, and 3 bases lay outside the gene matches. This CDR3 contains 14 residues. Germline assignment: CDR1 MNHEY and CDR2 SVGAGI. CDR3 coding DNA: TGTGCCAGCAGTTGGGACAGGTTAGGAAACACCATATATTTT. Encoded protein: CASSWDRLGNTIYF.

The gene calls are TRBV12-3 or TRBV12-4 and TRBJ2-7; D not resolved. CDR3 size: 12 residues. Deletions cut 5 bases from V and 8 bases from J, with 13 bases between. The CDR3 DNA sequence: TGTGCCAGCAGTCTGTCACCGGTAAAGCAGTACTTC. Residues: CASSLSPVKQYF.

J is TRBJ1-1 and V is TRBV5-1; 10 bases are shared with TRBD1. This CDR3 is built from 17 residues. J was trimmed by 1 base and V by 0 bases; bases with no gene match: 6. Germline lookup yields CDR1 SGHRS and CDR2 YFSETQ. The CDR3 nucleotides read TGCGCCAGCAGCTTGGGGACAGGGGGTTTTGGGAACACTGAAGCTTTCTTT. Translating it yields CASSLGTGGFGNTEAFF.

This clone was recorded once. This sequence joins TRBV24-1 and TRBJ2-3, with 7 nucleotides matching TRBD1. Germline loops: CDR1 KGHDR, CDR2 SFDVKD. Unmatched junction bases numbered 11, after V lost 3 bases and J lost 6 bases. The length of the CDR3 is 16 residues. The DNA for the CDR3 is TGTGCCACCAGTGATCGAGGACAGGCGCTTGGTGATACGCAGTATTTT. Translating it yields CATSDRGQALGDTQYF.